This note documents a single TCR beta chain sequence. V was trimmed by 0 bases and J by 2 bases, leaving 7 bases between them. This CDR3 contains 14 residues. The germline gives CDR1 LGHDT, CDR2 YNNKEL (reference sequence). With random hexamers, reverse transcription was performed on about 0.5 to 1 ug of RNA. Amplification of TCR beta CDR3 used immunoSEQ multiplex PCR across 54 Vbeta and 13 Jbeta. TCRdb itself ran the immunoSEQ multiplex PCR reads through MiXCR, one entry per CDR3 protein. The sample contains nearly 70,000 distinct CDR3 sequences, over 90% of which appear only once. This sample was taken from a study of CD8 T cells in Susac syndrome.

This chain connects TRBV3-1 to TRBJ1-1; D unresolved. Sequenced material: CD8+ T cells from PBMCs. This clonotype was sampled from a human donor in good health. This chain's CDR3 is CASSQEAANTEAFF. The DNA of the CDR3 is TGTGCCAGCAGCCAAGAGGCAGCTAACACTGAAGCTTTCTTT.